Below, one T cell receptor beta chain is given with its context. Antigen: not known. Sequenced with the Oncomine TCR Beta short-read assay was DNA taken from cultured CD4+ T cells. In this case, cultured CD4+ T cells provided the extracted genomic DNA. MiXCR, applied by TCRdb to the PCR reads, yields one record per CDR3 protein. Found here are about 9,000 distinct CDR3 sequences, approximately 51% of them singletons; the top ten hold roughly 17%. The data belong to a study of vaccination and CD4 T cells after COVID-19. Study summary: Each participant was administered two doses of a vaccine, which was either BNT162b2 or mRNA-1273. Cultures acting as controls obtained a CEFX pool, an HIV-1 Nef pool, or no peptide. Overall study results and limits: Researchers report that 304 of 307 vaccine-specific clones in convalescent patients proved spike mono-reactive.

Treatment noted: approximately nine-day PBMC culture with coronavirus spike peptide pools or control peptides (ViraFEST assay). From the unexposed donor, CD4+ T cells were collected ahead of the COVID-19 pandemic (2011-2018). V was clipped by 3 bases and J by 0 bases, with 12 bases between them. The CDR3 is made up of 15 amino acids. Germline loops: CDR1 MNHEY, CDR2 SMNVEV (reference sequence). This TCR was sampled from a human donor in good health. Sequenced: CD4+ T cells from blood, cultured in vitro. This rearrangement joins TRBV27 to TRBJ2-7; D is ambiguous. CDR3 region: CASSFGRPSSYEQYF. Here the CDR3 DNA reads TGTGCCAGCAGTTTTGGACGGCCGAGCTCCTACGAGCAGTACTTC.